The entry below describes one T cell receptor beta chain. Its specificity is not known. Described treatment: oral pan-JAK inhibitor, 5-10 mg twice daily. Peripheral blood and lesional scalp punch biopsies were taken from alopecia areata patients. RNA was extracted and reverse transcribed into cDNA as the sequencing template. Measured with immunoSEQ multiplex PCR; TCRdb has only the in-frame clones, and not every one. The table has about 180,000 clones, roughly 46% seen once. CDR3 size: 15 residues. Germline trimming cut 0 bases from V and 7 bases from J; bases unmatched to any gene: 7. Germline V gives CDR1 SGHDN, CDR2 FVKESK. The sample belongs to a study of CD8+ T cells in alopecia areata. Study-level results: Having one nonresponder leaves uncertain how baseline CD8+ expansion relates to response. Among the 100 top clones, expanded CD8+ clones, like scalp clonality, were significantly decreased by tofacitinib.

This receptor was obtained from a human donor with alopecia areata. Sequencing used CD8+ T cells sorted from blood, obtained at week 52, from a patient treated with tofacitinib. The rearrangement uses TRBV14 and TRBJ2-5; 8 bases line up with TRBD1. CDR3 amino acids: CASSQDAPGGATQYF. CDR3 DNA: TGTGCCAGCAGCCAAGATGCCCCAGGGGGCGCGACCCAGTACTTC.